Listed here are 9 T cell receptor beta chains from one sample, sequenced in a study of cytomegalovirus exposure and HLA in healthy donors. The PCR ran on 60 Vbeta and 13 Jbeta primers. The protocol was immunoSEQ multiplex PCR, while the TCRdb copy is restricted to in-frame clones and leaves out a portion. The sample holds around 200,000 clones, 60% to 85% seen once. The sequenced material came from PBMCs. The origin of the receptors is a female donor in good health and CMV-seronegative.

The chain employs TRBV11-3 and TRBJ1-1; TRBD1 aligns across 9 bases. This CDR3 region has 14 residues. Germline loops: CDR1 SGHNT, CDR2 YENEEA. V lost 5 bases, J lost 4 bases, and 5 bases stayed unmatched. CDR3 sequence reads: CASSPGTGSTEAFF. The CDR3 coding sequence is TGTGCCAGCAGCCCGGGGACAGGGTCCACTGAAGCTTTCTTT.

The V call is TRBV7-3, the J call TRBJ1-2; no firm D call. Trimming stripped 5 bases from V and 6 bases from J, with 10 bases between. Germline-derived CDR1 and CDR2 are SGHTA and FQGTGA. There are 12 residues in the CDR3. CDR3 sequence reads: CASSPNGDGYTF. CDR3 coding DNA: TGTGCCAGCAGCCCAAACGGGGATGGCTACACCTTC.

The J gene is TRBJ2-2, the V gene TRBV11-2, with D possibly TRBD2 on 6 matching bases. CDR1 and CDR2 (germline): SGHAT, FQNNGV. V was cut by 5 bases and J by 5 bases, with 12 bases left in between. The CDR3 consists of 14 residues. The CDR3 loop is CASSANSGTGELFF. Written as DNA, the CDR3 is TGTGCCAGCAGCGCCAATAGCGGAACCGGGGAGCTGTTTTTT.

The chain couples TRBV7-8 to TRBJ1-4, with a possible D match to TRBD1 (6 bases). V was clipped by 2 bases and J by 8 bases, with 12 bases between them. The germline V gene encodes CDR1 SGHVS and CDR2 FQNEAQ. This CDR3 is 14 amino acids long. The CDR3 sequence: CASSLMGAYEKLFF. The CDR3 DNA sequence: TGTGCCAGCAGCTTAATGGGGGCCTACGAAAAACTGTTTTTT.

The chain joins TRBV20-1 to TRBJ2-7; D is undetermined. Germline V CDR1 and CDR2: DFQATT, SNEGSKA (reference sequence). The CDR3 contains 11 residues. V shed 7 bases and J shed 6 bases, with 13 bases lying between them. Here the CDR3 DNA reads TGCAGTGTTGGCCTACGAGGCGAGCAGTACTTC. This codes for CSVGLRGEQYF.

The V and J genes are TRBV7-3 and TRBJ2-3; TRBD2 matches 9 bases. Germline V gene sequence: CDR1 SGHTA, CDR2 FQGTGA. J was trimmed by 6 bases and V by 6 bases; bases with no gene match: 7. The CDR3 has 14 residues. The CDR3 nucleotides are TGTGCCAGCAGTCTTGGGACTAGCCGGGATACGCAGTATTTT. Translated: CASSLGTSRDTQYF.

This chain connects TRBV5-1 to TRBJ2-7; TRBD2 matches at 7 bases. V lost 4 bases, J lost 6 bases, and 4 bases stayed unmatched. The CDR3 length is 12 residues. The germline gives CDR1 SGHRS, CDR2 YFSETQ. CDR3 loop: CASSRAGVEQYF. The CDR3 DNA reads TGCGCCAGCAGCCGGGCGGGGGTCGAGCAGTACTTC.

This chain uses TRBV7-9 with TRBJ2-3; the match to TRBD2 covers 10 bases. Germline V CDR1 and CDR2: SEHNR, FQNEAQ (reference sequence). The junction had 11 bases not matched to a gene; V was cut back by 5 bases and J by 3 bases. The length of the CDR3 is 17 residues. CDR3 amino acids: CASSAIPLAGVTDTQYF. The CDR3 region has the DNA TGTGCCAGCAGCGCGATACCCCTAGCGGGAGTTACAGATACGCAGTATTTT. Using reference TRBV7-9 and TRBJ2-3 for the parts outside the CDR3, the full variable domain is DTGVSQNPRHKITKRGQNVTFRCDPISEHNRLYWYRQTLGQGPEFLTYFQNEAQLEKSRLLSDRFSAERPKGSFSTLEIQRTEQGDSAMYLCASSAIPLAGVTDTQYFGPGTRLTVL.

This chain connects TRBV4-3 to TRBJ2-3; possibly TRBD1 for D (6 bases). The germline gives CDR1 LGHNA, CDR2 YSLEER. V lost 3 bases, J lost 0 bases, and 19 bases lay in between. This CDR3 is built from 18 residues. The CDR3 sequence is CASSQNKAQGFSTDTQYF. The CDR3 nucleotides read TGCGCCAGCAGCCAGAACAAAGCTCAGGGGTTCAGCACAGATACGCAGTATTTT.